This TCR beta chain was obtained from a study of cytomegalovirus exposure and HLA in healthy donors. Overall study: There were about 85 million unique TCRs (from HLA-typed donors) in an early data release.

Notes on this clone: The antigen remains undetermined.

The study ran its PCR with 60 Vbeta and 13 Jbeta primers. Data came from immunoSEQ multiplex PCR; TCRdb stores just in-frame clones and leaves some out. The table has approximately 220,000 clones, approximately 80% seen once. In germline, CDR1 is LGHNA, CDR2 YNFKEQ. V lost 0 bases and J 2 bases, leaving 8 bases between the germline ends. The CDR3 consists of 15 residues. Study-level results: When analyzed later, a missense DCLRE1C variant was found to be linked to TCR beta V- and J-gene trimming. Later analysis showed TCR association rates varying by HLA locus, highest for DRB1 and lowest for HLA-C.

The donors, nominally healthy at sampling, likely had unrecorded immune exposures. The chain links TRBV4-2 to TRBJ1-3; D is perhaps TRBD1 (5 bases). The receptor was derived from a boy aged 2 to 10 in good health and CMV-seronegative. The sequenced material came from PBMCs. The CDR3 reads CASSQEVGAGNTIYF. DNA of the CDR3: TGTGCCAGCAGCCAAGAGGTAGGGGCTGGAAACACCATATATTTT.